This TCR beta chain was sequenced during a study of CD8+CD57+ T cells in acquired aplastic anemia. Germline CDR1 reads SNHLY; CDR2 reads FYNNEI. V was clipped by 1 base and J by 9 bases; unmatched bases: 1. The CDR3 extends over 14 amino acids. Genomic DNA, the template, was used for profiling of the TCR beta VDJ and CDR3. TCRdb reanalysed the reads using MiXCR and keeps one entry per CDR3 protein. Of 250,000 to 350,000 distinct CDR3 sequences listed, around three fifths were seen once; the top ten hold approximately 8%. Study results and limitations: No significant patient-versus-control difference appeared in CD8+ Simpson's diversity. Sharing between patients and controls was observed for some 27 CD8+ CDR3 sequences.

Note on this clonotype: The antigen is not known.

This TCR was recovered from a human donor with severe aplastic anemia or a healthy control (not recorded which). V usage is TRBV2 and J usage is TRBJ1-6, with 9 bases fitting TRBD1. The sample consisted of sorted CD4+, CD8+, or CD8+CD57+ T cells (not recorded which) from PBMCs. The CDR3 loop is CASSEGDRASPLHF. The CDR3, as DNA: TGTGCCAGCAGTGAAGGGGACAGGGCTTCACCCCTCCACTTT.